This is a list of T cell receptor beta chains from one sample in a study of blood T cell dynamics during melanoma immunotherapy. Produced via immunoSEQ multiplex PCR; TCRdb's table is partial and in-frame only. In the table there are approximately 13,000 clones, around 90% of which are singletons. The specimen comprised effector memory CD8+ T cells from blood, sampled from a patient treated with checkpoint blockade. Source of these receptors: a human donor with melanoma. CDR3s include the opening cysteine and the closing phenylalanine or tryptophan. The order of the fields is V gene, clone size, D gene, J gene, CDR3 DNA, CDR3 protein. The D gene is left open where the match is weak. The size of a clone is reported for some rows only, either as once, few or many, or as a class for expanded clones.

TRBV7-9	-	-	TRBJ1-1	TGTGCCAGCAGCTTCCCCCCCCGTTCCACTGAAGCTTTCTTT	CASSFPPRSTEAFF
TRBV27	-	TRBD1	TRBJ2-1	TGTGCCAGTTGTTTGGGACAGGGAAGGAATGAGCAGTTCTTC	CASCLGQGRNEQFF
TRBV15	-	-	TRBJ2-2	TGTGCCACCAGCAGTCGGGGGGACAGGAACACCGGGGAGCTGTTTTTT	CATSSRGDRNTGELFF
TRBV6-1	-	TRBD1	TRBJ2-7	TGTGCCAGCAGCGACAGGGGAGGAACCTACGAGCAGTACTTC	CASSDRGGTYEQYF
TRBV7-6	-	-	TRBJ2-1	TGTGCCAGCAGCTTAGCGCTGGCGGTAAGCTCCTACAATGAGCAGTTCTTC	CASSLALAVSSYNEQFF
TRBV9	-	TRBD1	TRBJ2-7	TGTGCCAGCAGCGGACCCCAGGGGGCTCTCGAGCAGTACTTC	CASSGPQGALEQYF
TRBV7-2	-	TRBD2	TRBJ2-2	TGTGCCAGCAGCTTAGTTCTAGCGGGAGAAGGGGAGCTGTTTTTT	CASSLVLAGEGELFF
TRBV11-3	-	-	TRBJ2-2	TGTGCCAGCAGCTCCCGGGGGACCGGGGAGCTGTTTTTT	CASSSRGTGELFF
TRBV4-1	few	-	TRBJ1-2	TGCGCCAGCAGCCAAGATGCAGGCGACTATGGCTACACCTTC	CASSQDAGDYGYTF
TRBV6-6	-	-	TRBJ1-1	TGTGCCAGCAGTTACGGTAGGGCGAACACTGAAGCTTTCTTT	CASSYGRANTEAFF
TRBV28	-	TRBD2	TRBJ2-3	TGTGCCAGCAGTTTCCCACTAGCGGGAGGGCCAGGGGACACAGATACGCAGTATTTT	CASSFPLAGGPGDTDTQYF
TRBV21-1	-	-	TRBJ2-3	TGTGCCAGCAGCAAAGGGGCAGAATTCACAGATACGCAGTATTTT	CASSKGAEFTDTQYF
TRBV4-1	-	-	TRBJ2-7	TGCGCCAGCAGCCCCGGACCCAGGGGCCTCGGCACCTACGAGCAGTACTTC	CASSPGPRGLGTYEQYF
TRBV25-1	-	-	TRBJ1-6	TGTGCCAGCAGTGAAGATTCACCCCTCCACTTT	CASSEDSPLHF
TRBV19	-	TRBD1	TRBJ1-1	TGTGCCAGTAGTATAGATCGAACGACAGGGGGCAAGAACACTGAAGCTTTCTTT	CASSIDRTTGGKNTEAFF
TRBV27	few	-	TRBJ1-5	TGTGCCAGCTCCAGGGGTGGCGGTCAGCCCCAGCATTTT	CASSRGGGQPQHF
TRBV6-6	-	-	TRBJ1-4	TGTGCCAGCAGTTATACACCCTCGGGAAAACTGTTTTTT	CASSYTPSGKLFF
TRBV4-1	-	-	TRBJ1-2	TGCGCCAGCAGCCACGATGACAGCGAGAACTATGGCTACACCTTC	CASSHDDSENYGYTF
TRBV27	-	-	TRBJ2-7	TGTGCCAGCAGTTTTGGACAATCCGCCTACGAGCAGTACTTC	CASSFGQSAYEQYF
TRBV19	once	-	TRBJ1-5	TGTGCCAGTAGCAATAGCAATCAGCCCCAGCATTTT	CASSNSNQPQHF
TRBV5-1	once	TRBD1	TRBJ2-3	TGCGCCAGCAGCCCCGGACAGGGGTCGGGTACAGATACGCAGTATTTT	CASSPGQGSGTDTQYF
TRBV19	-	TRBD1	TRBJ1-2	TGTGCCAGTAGCGCCCGGACAGGGGGCGGCTATGGCTACACCTTC	CASSARTGGGYGYTF
TRBV10-1	-	TRBD1	TRBJ2-1	TGCGCCAGCAGTGAGCCCTCGACAGGGGGCAACAACAATGAGCAGTTCTTC	CASSEPSTGGNNNEQFF
TRBV7-6	-	TRBD2	TRBJ2-1	TGTGCCAGCAGCTCTGAGCGGGAACTACTTCACAATGAGCAGTTCTTC	CASSSERELLHNEQFF
TRBV7-9	-	-	TRBJ1-6	TGTGCCAGCAGCTTAGGAGTTAATTCACCCCTCCACTTT	CASSLGVNSPLHF
TRBV27	-	TRBD1	TRBJ1-2	TGTGCCAGCGCTTCAGGACAGGGTGTATATGGCTACACCTTC	CASASGQGVYGYTF
TRBV27	-	-	TRBJ2-1	TGTGCCAGCAGTCTCTCCATTCCCTACAATGAGCAGTTCTTC	CASSLSIPYNEQFF
TRBV5-1	-	-	TRBJ2-7	TGCGCCAGCAGCCCCCGGACCTCTTACAGCTCCTACGAGCAGTACTTC	CASSPRTSYSSYEQYF
TRBV7-9	once	-	TRBJ2-3	TGTGCCAGCAGCTTATGGGGCACAGATACGCAGTATTTT	CASSLWGTDTQYF
TRBV18	-	TRBD1	TRBJ2-1	TGTGCCAGCTCACCCAGCCCGGGACAGGGGCCCAATGAGCAGTTCTTC	CASSPSPGQGPNEQFF
TRBV7-9	-	TRBD1	TRBJ2-7	TGTGCCAGCAGCCCACGAGACAGGGCCGCCTACGAGCAGTACTTC	CASSPRDRAAYEQYF
TRBV7-8	-	-	TRBJ1-1	TGTGCCAGCAGCTTAGTGGGGGGCGCATCGAACACTGAAGCTTTCTTT	CASSLVGGASNTEAFF
TRBV4-1	-	TRBD2	TRBJ2-1	TGCGCCAGCCTCGGGGCTAGCGGTCGGACAGAGCAGTTCTTC	CASLGASGRTEQFF
TRBV19	-	-	TRBJ1-2	TGTGCCAGTAGTATAGAAGGCACTAACTATGGCTACACCTTC	CASSIEGTNYGYTF
TRBV29-1	-	-	TRBJ2-5	TGCAGCGTTGAAGCACTGGGGGAGACCCAGTACTTC	CSVEALGETQYF
TRBV19	few	-	TRBJ1-5	TGTGCCAGTAGTATCACTTCCGGGGGCGGTCAGCCCCAGCATTTT	CASSITSGGGQPQHF
TRBV19	-	TRBD1	TRBJ2-7	TGTGCCAGTAGTCCCAGGACAGGGGGCTACGAGCAGTACTTC	CASSPRTGGYEQYF
TRBV5-1	-	-	TRBJ2-7	TGCGCCAGCAGCTTATTCTACGAGCAGTACTTC	CASSLFYEQYF
TRBV7-9	few	TRBD1	TRBJ2-7	TGTGCCAGCAGCCCCTGGACAGGGCCCACCTACGAGCAGTACTTC	CASSPWTGPTYEQYF
TRBV6-1	-	TRBD1	TRBJ2-7	TGTGCCAGCAGTGCGGACAGGGGGCCCTACGAGCAGTACTTC	CASSADRGPYEQYF
TRBV27	-	-	TRBJ2-2	TGTGCCAGCAGACCTCCCCCAGGCCACGGGGAGCTGTTTTTT	CASRPPPGHGELFF
TRBV5-1	-	TRBD2	TRBJ2-5	TGCGCCAGCAGCTTGAAGAGCGGGAGGGCCCTCGGAGAGACCCAGTACTTC	CASSLKSGRALGETQYF
TRBV27	-	-	TRBJ1-2	TGTGCCAGCAGTCCCCTCGGGGACTATGGCTACACCTTC	CASSPLGDYGYTF
TRBV10-1	-	-	TRBJ2-2	TGCGCCAGCAGTGATTCGGGTGCCGGGGAGCTGTTTTTT	CASSDSGAGELFF
TRBV5-4	-	-	TRBJ1-1	TGTGCCAGCAGCATGACGGATTTGAACACTGAAGCTTTCTTT	CASSMTDLNTEAFF
TRBV5-1	-	-	TRBJ2-2	TGCGCCAGCTTCAATGAGTTCAACACCGGGGAGCTGTTTTTT	CASFNEFNTGELFF
TRBV18	-	-	TRBJ1-1	TGTGCCAGCTCACCAGTTGGGGAAGCGAACACTGAAGCTTTCTTT	CASSPVGEANTEAFF
TRBV12-2	once	-	TRBJ2-2	TGTGCAAGTCGCTCCCCCCTGGGGCCGGATTTCACCGGGGAGCTGTTTTTT	CASRSPLGPDFTGELFF
TRBV4-3	-	-	TRBJ2-3	TGCGCCAGCAGCCAAAACGGGGACACGCAGTATTTT	CASSQNGDTQYF
TRBV27	-	-	TRBJ1-5	TGTGCCAGCAGTTCCCGGGGCGCCCAGGGTCAGCCCCAGCATTTT	CASSSRGAQGQPQHF
TRBV29-1	-	TRBD1	TRBJ1-2	TGCAGCGTTGAAGGGGGACAGGCCGTCCCGGGCTACACCTTC	CSVEGGQAVPGYTF
TRBV19	-	TRBD1	TRBJ2-1	TGTGCCAGTAGCCCTTGGACAGGGGGCTACAATGAGCAGTTCTTC	CASSPWTGGYNEQFF
TRBV7-2	-	-	TRBJ2-7	TGTGCCAGCAGAGTATCAGGGGACCCCGAGCAGTACTTC	CASRVSGDPEQYF
TRBV27	-	TRBD1	TRBJ2-7	TGTGCCAGCCATGGGACAGAAATAGGGCAGTACTTC	CASHGTEIGQYF
TRBV27	-	TRBD2	TRBJ2-5	TGTGCCAGCAGTTTACCCCCTAGCGGGAGGGAAAGCCCCCAAGAGACCCAGTACTTC	CASSLPPSGRESPQETQYF